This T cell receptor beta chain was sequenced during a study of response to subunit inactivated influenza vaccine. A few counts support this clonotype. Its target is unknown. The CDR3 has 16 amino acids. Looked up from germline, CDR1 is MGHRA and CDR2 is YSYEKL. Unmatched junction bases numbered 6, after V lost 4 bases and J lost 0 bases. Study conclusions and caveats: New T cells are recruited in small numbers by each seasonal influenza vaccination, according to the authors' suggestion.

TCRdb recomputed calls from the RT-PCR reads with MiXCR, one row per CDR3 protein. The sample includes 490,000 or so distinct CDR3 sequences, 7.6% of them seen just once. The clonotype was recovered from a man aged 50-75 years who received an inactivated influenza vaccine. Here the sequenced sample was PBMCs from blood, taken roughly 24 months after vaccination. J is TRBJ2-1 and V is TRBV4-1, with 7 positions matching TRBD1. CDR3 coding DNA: TGCGCCAGCAGCCGTCAGGGACAGAGCTCCTACAATGAGCAGTTCTTC. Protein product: CASSRQGQSSYNEQFF.